This T cell receptor (beta chain) was identified in a study of siplizumab effects on memory and regulatory T cells. General study points: The drug siplizumab significantly decreased the alloreactive sequences that could be traced to unstimulated CD4+ memory cells.

Profiling relied on immunoSEQ multiplex PCR, and the TCRdb table lists in-frame clones only, not all of them. This sample has 94,000 or so clones; approximately 96% occur once, and the top ten carry 0.03% to 0.035%. Comments on this clone: The antigen remains undetermined.

Germline CDR1 reads MGHRA; CDR2 reads YSYEKL. V shed 1 base and J shed 5 bases, with 8 bases lying between them. This CDR3 spans 13 amino acids. The specimen sequenced was naive CD4+ T cells sorted from blood. The rearrangement links TRBV4-1 to TRBJ1-2; no reliable D call. This sequence originates from a human donor in good health. This chain's CDR3 is CASSQGARYGYTF. Here the CDR3 DNA reads TGCGCCAGCAGCCAAGGGGCCAGATATGGCTACACCTTC.